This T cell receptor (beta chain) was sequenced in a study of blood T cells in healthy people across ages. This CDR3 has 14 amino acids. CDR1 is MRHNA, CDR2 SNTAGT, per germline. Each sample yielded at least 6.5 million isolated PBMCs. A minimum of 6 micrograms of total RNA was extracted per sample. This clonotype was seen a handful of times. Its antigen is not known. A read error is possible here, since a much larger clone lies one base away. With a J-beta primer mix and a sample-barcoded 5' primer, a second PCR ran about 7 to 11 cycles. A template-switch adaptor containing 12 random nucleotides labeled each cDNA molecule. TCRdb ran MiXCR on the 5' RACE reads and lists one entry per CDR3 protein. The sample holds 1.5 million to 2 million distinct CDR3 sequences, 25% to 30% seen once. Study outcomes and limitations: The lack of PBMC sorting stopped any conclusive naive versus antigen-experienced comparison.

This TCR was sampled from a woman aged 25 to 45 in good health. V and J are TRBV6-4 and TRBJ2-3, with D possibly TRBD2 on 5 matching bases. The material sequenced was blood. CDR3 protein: CVSSPTRVTDTQYF. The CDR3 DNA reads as TGTGTCAGCAGTCCCACTAGAGTTACAGATACGCAGTATTTT.